This TCR beta chain was recorded in a study of OX40 agonist ivuxolimab in advanced cancers. On the study more broadly: A mean age of 60 years, range about 20 to 79, was recorded, and approximately 85% were male. Among those treated, three patients had partial responses, one with hepatocellular carcinoma and two with cutaneous melanoma. General observations from the study: CD8+ T cells showed, on average, more clonal expansion than CD4+ cells. Both blood CD4+ and CD8+ T cells showed clonal growth by week 6 at 0.1 to 3.0 mg/kg.

The sample holds a few counts of this clone. Its target is not known. Using immunoSEQ multiplex PCR, the repertoire was profiled, and TCRdb retains in-frame clones only, with some absent. The table has some 9,500 clones, more than 70% seen once. The receptor was isolated from an adult with an advanced solid tumor such as melanoma, head and neck, liver or kidney cancer. The sequencing used CD4+ or CD8+ T cells sorted from blood, collected in a trial of the OX40 agonist ivuxolimab.

In DNA, the CDR3 is TGTGCCAGCTCACCACCGCAGGGGACTGGCACAGATACGCAGTATTTT. Amino acid sequence: CASSPPQGTGTDTQYF. The chain carries TRBV18 and TRBJ2-3; D assignment may be TRBD1 or TRBD2 (6 bases each). The ends were cut back, 0 bases at V and 1 base at J, with 11 bases in the middle. The CDR3 loop spans 16 amino acids. In germline, CDR1 is KGHSH, CDR2 LQKENI.